A single TCR beta chain is shown here with its context. The antigen this receptor binds is unknown. No base quality information exists; no much larger clone differs at one position. These data belong to a study of shared clonotypes between healthy human individuals (dated by TCRdb to the early 2020s). Regarding the study in general: A few men and a couple of women, aged 18 to 49 years, made up the cohort. For each donor, CD4 naive and CD4 memory were each given three plates, CD8 naive was given two plates, and CD8 memory was given one plate. To estimate repertoire size and how much clonotype sharing occurs between individuals, the study deeply sequenced the blood TCR repertoires of 4 to 6 healthy adults. Different laboratories and diverse techniques were used to prepare libraries and sequence TCR repertoires, to increase sequencing depth and limit assay-specific biases. Per donor, leukapheresis produced somewhere between about 0.9 and 10 billion PBMCs.

The germline V gene sets CDR1 to MDHEN and CDR2 to SYDVKM. The CDR3 goes from the cysteine to the phenylalanine over 14 residues. The kept DNA is CDR3 alone, 42 bases in frame from the first base. V and J lose 5 bases and 0 bases, and a span of 10 bases separates them. The investigation overall reported the following: Even with the large sequencing depth, rarefaction of the sorted-subset datasets indicated that sequencing was incomplete. Sampling was limited to blood, and TCR repertoires in tissue likely differ from TCR repertoires in blood. Sharing across several donors was observed for around 5% of naive CD4, 3.5% of naive CD8, roughly 2.3% of memory CD4, and around 0.4% of memory CD8 clonotypes. Pairwise subsampling led to the expectation that sequencing depth would affect the degree of clonotype sharing among donors. Higher generation probabilities were observed for clonotypes shared by all four sorted-subset donors than for non-shared clonotypes. Naive subsets generally had larger estimated clonotype richness than memory subsets. The small number of donors limited the genetic and exposure-history diversity represented.

Healthy HIV-negative adults with no recently reported acute infections or vaccinations were included as donors. Every donor was a Caucasian adult living in Nashville, Tennessee, USA. CD4+ T cells were enriched by magnetic negative selection, after which naive cells were positively selected on CD45RA and the negative fraction was taken as the memory subset. Blood was collected by leukapheresis, and PBMCs were isolated by Ficoll-Histopaque density gradient centrifugation and then cryopreserved in liquid nitrogen vapor phase. Purity and quantity of every magnetically sorted T cell population were checked by analytical flow cytometry. From each sorted fraction, genomic DNA was isolated and quantified by UV absorbance on a Nanodrop 2000c. Using the deep immunoSEQ assay, TCR CDR3 regions were amplified from genomic DNA by multiplex PCR. Genomic DNA extracted from each cell subset was distributed evenly over all wells of several immunoSEQ 96-well plates, and each plate served as one replicate. For sorted subsets, roughly 200 ng of genomic DNA, equivalent to around 31,000 T cell genomes, went into each replicate PCR. The purified libraries were quantified using a Qubit 3.0 fluorometer, sized with a Bioanalyzer 2100, and then quantified again using the KAPA Library Quantification kit. Every immunoSEQ 96-well plate was sequenced on a separate single-read 150-cycle Illumina NextSeq 550 flow cell. From the authors' description of their analysis: Because the immunoSEQ output included only junctional sequences and no quality scores, the filtering could not be the same as the filtering used for full-length reads. To assign V/J genes and CDR3, sequences were annotated against IMGT germline references using PyIR, a Python wrapper for IgBLAST v1.9. Reads were removed for weak V/J assignments (E-value above 1e-6), missing CDR3, stop codons, out-of-frame junctions, or ambiguous translated residues. A V3J clonotype was defined by an identical inferred V gene, J gene, and CDR3 amino acid sequence. Percentage overlap between repertoires was computed as shared unique clonotypes divided by the size of the smaller repertoire. Richness of each repertoire was evaluated using RTK rarefaction, the Chao1 estimator, and Recon v2.1 estimates of unobserved clonotypes. Generation probabilities for all TCRbeta clonotypes obtained by the gDNA method from a handful of donors were computed using OLGA. Imported from immuneACCESS, the table was reduced by TCRdb to in-frame sequences with V and J called. These copies leave out some clones; in studies compared against another copy, an unresolved V gene accounts for under half, and the cause of the remainder is not known. That table gives V, J and clone size, and the DNA gave D and trimming. The sample data list about 520,000 clones, and about 96% of these were observed just once. 0.055% to 0.075% of the sample belongs to the ten largest clones.

Material for sequencing was naive CD4+ T cells sorted from blood. Per the publication, the cell subset or site label means: CD45RA+ positively selected. The TCR sequence derives from a young woman in good health. The chain joins TRBV28 to TRBJ1-1; TRBD1 is a weak D gene call, 6 bases matching. The nucleotide sequence reads as follows: TGTGCCAGCAGTCCTAGGGGGTTGAACACTGAAGCTTTCTTT. Its protein product is CASSPRGLNTEAFF. With the portions outside the CDR3 filled from the reference TRBV28 and TRBJ1-1 genes, the complete variable region becomes DVKVTQSSRYLVKRTGEKVFLECVQDMDHENMFWYRQDPGLGLRLIYFSYDVKMKEKGDIPEGYSVSREKKERFSLILESASTNQTSMYLCASSPRGLNTEAFFGQGTRLTVV.